The entry that follows covers one T cell receptor (beta chain) sequence. Sequencing used immunoSEQ multiplex PCR; TCRdb keeps in-frame clones, though not all of them. The sample carries some 150,000 clones, 88% recorded once. The data were obtained in a study of T cell responses to AZD1222 COVID-19 vaccine. In germline, CDR1 is SGHNT, CDR2 YENEEA. J lost 3 bases, V lost 4 bases, and 6 bases had no gene match. The CDR3 covers 16 residues. The sample was peripheral blood, taken on day 0 of AZD1222 vaccination. The receptor comes from an adult in good health. V usage is TRBV11-3 and J usage is TRBJ1-6; 7 bases map to TRBD1. The CDR3, as DNA: TGTGCCAGCAGCTCCGGACAGGATCTCTATAATTCACCCCTCCACTTT. It is translated as CASSSGQDLYNSPLHF.